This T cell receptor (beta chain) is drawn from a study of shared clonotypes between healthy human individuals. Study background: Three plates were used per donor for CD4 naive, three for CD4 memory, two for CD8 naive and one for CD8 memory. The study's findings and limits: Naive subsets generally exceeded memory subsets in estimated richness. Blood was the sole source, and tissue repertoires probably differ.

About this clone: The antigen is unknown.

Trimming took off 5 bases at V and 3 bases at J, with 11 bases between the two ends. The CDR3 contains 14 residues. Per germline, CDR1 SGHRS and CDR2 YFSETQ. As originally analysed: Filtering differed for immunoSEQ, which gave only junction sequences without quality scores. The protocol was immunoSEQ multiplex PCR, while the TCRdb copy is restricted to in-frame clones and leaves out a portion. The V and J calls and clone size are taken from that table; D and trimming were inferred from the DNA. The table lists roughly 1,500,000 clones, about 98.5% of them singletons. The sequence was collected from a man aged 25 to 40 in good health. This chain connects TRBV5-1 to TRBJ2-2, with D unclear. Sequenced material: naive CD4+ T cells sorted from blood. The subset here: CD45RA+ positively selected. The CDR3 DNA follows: TGCGCCAGCAGGAACGTCGATGACACCGGGGAGCTGTTTTTT. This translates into CASRNVDDTGELFF.